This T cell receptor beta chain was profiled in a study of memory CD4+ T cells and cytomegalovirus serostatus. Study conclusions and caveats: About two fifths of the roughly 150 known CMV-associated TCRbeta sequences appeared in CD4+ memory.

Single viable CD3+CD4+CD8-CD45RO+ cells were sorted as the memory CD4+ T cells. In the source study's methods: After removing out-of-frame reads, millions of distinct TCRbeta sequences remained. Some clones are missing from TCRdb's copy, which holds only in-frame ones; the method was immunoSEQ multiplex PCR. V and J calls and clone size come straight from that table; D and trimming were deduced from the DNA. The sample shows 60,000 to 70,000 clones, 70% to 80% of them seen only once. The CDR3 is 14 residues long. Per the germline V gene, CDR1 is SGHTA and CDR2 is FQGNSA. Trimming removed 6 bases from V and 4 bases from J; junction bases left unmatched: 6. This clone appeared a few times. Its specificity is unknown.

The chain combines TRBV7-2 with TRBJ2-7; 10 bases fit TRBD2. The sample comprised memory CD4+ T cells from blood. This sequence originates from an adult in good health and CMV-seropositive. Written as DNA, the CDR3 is TGTGCCAGCAGTGTAAGCGGGGGGGTTTACGAGCAGTACTTC. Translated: CASSVSGGVYEQYF.